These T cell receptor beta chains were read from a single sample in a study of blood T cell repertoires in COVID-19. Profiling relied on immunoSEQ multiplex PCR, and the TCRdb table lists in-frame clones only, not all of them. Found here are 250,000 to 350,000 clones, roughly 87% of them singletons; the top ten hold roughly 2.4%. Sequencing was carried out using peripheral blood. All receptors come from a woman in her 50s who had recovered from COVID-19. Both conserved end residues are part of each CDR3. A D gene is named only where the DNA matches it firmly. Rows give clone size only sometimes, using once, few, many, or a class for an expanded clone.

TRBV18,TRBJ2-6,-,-,TGTGCCAGCTCGATCGACAGGTTCTCTGGGGCCAACGTCCTGACTTTC,CASSIDRFSGANVLTF
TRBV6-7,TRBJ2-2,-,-,TGTGCCATCGAAGGGGCCGGGGAGCTGTTTTTT,CAIEGAGELFF
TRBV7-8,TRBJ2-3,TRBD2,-,TGTGCCAGCAGCTTAGGGCTAGCGGGCGGTCCTAGCACAGATACGCAGTATTTT,CASSLGLAGGPSTDTQYF
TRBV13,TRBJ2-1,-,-,TGTGCCAGCAGCTTAGGTCGAGGAACAGGTTACAATGAGCAGTTCTTC,CASSLGRGTGYNEQFF
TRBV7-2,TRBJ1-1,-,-,TGTGCCAGCAGCCAACACGGGTCAGGGCTGAACACTGAAGCTTTCTTT,CASSQHGSGLNTEAFF
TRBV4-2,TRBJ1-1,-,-,TGTGCCAGCAGCCAAGTTAGGGCAGGGGCCAACACTGAAGCTTTCTTT,CASSQVRAGANTEAFF
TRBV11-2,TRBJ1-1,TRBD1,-,TGTGCCAGCAGCTTAAGGGGACAGGCGGGCACTGAAGCTTTCTTT,CASSLRGQAGTEAFF
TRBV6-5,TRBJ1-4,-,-,TGTGCCAGCAGTCACCGACAGGCCTGGGATGAAAAACTGTTTTTT,CASSHRQAWDEKLFF
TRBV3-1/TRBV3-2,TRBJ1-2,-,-,TGTGCCAGCAGCCATCGAGGGCTGAACTATGGCTACACCTTC,CASSHRGLNYGYTF
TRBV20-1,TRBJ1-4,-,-,TGCAGTGCAGTTTCGGTCGAAAAACTGTTTTTT,CSAVSVEKLFF
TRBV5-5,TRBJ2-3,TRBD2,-,TGTGCCAGCAGCGATACTCTGACTAGAGGGAGGGCAGATACGCAGTATTTT,CASSDTLTRGRADTQYF
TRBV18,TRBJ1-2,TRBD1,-,TGTGCCAGCTCAGAAGATGGGACAGCCCTAGGCTACACCTTC,CASSEDGTALGYTF
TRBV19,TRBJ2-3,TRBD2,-,TGTGCCAGTAGTCGACTAGCGGCCTCCACAGATACGCAGTATTTT,CASSRLAASTDTQYF
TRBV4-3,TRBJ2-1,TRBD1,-,TGCGCCAGCAGCCAAGACCTGACAGGGTGGTCCAATGAGCAGTTCTTC,CASSQDLTGWSNEQFF
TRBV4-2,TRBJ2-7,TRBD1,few,TGTGCCAGCAGCCAAGCCCAGGGGGCGGGGAATGACGAGCAGTACTTC,CASSQAQGAGNDEQYF
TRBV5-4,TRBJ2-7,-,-,TGTGCCAGCAGCCTCGTGGGAGGTACCTCCTACGAGCAGTACTTC,CASSLVGGTSYEQYF
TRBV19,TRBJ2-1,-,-,TGTGCCAGTGGAGGGGAGCAGAGCTCCTACAATGAGCAGTTCTTC,CASGGEQSSYNEQFF
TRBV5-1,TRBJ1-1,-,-,TGCGCCAGCAGCTTGAAGCAGAACACTGAAGCTTTCTTT,CASSLKQNTEAFF
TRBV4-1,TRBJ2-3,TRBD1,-,TGCGCCAGCAGCCAGGGACAGGGGGCGAGCACAGATACGCAGTATTTT,CASSQGQGASTDTQYF
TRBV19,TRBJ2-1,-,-,TGTGCCAGTAGTATGGCGTTACTAGTAACGGACTACAATGAGCAGTTCTTC,CASSMALLVTDYNEQFF
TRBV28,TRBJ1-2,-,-,TGTGCCAGCAGGGGGGGGCGCAGAAACTATGGCTACACCTTC,CASRGGRRNYGYTF
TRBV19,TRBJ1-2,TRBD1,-,TGTGCCAGTAGTATCTTTTCCGGGACAGGAGATTATGGCTACACCTTC,CASSIFSGTGDYGYTF
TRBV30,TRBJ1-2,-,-,TGTGCCTGGAGTACGTCGCGGAGTTATGGCTACACCTTC,CAWSTSRSYGYTF
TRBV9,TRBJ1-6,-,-,TGTGCCAGCAGCTCGACAGGACAGTATAATTCACCCCTCCACTTT,CASSSTGQYNSPLHF
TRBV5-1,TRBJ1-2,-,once,TGCGCCAGCAGCTTGCTCGAAGGCCATGCGGGAGGCTACACCTTC,CASSLLEGHAGGYTF
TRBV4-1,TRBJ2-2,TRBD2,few,TGCGCCAGCAGCCAAGATCCGCGGACTAGCGGCACCGGGGAGCTGTTTTTT,CASSQDPRTSGTGELFF
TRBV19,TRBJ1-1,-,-,TGTGCCAGTAGTATAGAGGTCCAGGTCGGAGCTTTCTTT,CASSIEVQVGAFF
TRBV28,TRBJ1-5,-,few,TGTGCCAGCAGTTTAGAGGTTCAGCCCCAGCATTTT,CASSLEVQPQHF
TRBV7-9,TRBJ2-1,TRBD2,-,TGTGCCAGCAGCACCCGCGGGGGGTTCTACAATGAGCAGTTCTTC,CASSTRGGFYNEQFF
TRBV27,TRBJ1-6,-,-,TGTGCCAGCAGTCAGGCGCTCTATAATTCACCCCTCCACTTT,CASSQALYNSPLHF
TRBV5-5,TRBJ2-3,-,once,TGTGCCAGCAGCAGTCAGGGGTACGATACGCAGTATTTT,CASSSQGYDTQYF
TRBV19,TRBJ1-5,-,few,TGTGCCAGTAGTATGGGCCGGCATCAGCAAGGGGTTGAGCCCCAGCATTTT,CASSMGRHQQGVEPQHF
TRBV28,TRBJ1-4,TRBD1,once,TGTGCCAGCAGTCCCGACAGGGGATTTAATGAAAAACTGTTTTTT,CASSPDRGFNEKLFF
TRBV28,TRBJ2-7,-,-,TGTGCCAGCAGTTTGTACAGGTACTACGAGCAGTACTTC,CASSLYRYYEQYF
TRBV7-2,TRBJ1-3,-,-,TGTGCCAGCAGCAATATCCCGGGACAATTCCTCCGTTCTGGAAACACCATATATTTT,CASSNIPGQFLRSGNTIYF
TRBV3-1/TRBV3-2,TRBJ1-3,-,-,TGTGCCAGCCTAGGAGGCTTATCTGGAAACACCATATATTTT,CASLGGLSGNTIYF
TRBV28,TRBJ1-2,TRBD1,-,TGTGCCAGCAGTTTACCGGGACAGGGGGCGGGGAAGAATGGCTACACCTTC,CASSLPGQGAGKNGYTF